Listed below are T cell receptor beta chains from one sample, sequenced in a study of OX40 agonist ivuxolimab in advanced cancers. Repertoires were generated with immunoSEQ multiplex PCR, while TCRdb's copy carries only in-frame clones and drops some. The sample holds over 30,000 clones, 80% to 95% seen once. Sequenced here: CD4+ or CD8+ T cells sorted from blood, sampled in a trial of the OX40 agonist ivuxolimab. Receptors originate from an adult with an advanced solid tumor such as melanoma, head and neck, liver or kidney cancer. CDR3s include the opening cysteine and the closing phenylalanine or tryptophan. A D gene is named only where the DNA matches it firmly. Expanded clones get a size class; other rows say once, few or many, or leave the size out.

>TRBJ1-4|TRBV30|NA|NA
TGTGCCTGGAGTCGACAGATTAATGAAAAACTGTTTTTT
CAWSRQINEKLFF
>TRBJ2-1|TRBV7-6|NA|NA
TGTGCCAGCTTCCCGGGGAGGGAGAGGACAGGGAGCGTGTACAATGAGCAGTTCTTC
CASFPGRERTGSVYNEQFF
>TRBJ1-2|TRBV19|NA|NA
TGTGCCAGTACTCCATTGCTGATAGGGGATTCTACTAACTATGGCTACACCTTC
CASTPLLIGDSTNYGYTF
>TRBJ2-5|TRBV7-2|TRBD2|NA
TGTGCCAGCAGCTTAACCCTAGCGGCGACCCAAGAGACCCAGTACTTC
CASSLTLAATQETQYF
>TRBJ2-5|TRBV15|NA|NA
TGTGCCACCAGCAGAGTACGGGGAGAGACCCAGTACTTC
CATSRVRGETQYF
>TRBJ2-1|TRBV7-3|NA|NA
TGTGCCAGCAGCTTAATGGGGACCTCCGGGTTCCAGTTCTTC
CASSLMGTSGFQFF
>TRBJ1-4|TRBV4-1|NA|NA
TGCGCCAGCAGCCGACAGGACGCAACTAATGAAAAACTGTTTTTT
CASSRQDATNEKLFF
>TRBJ1-6|TRBV11-2|NA|NA
TGTGCCAGCAGCTTAGATCTTGATTCACCCCTCCACTTT
CASSLDLDSPLHF
>TRBJ2-6|TRBV19|NA|NA
TGTGCCAGTAGTATTACGACGGCTGGGGCCAACGTCCTGACTTTC
CASSITTAGANVLTF
>TRBJ2-1|TRBV19|TRBD1|NA
TGTGCCAGTAGCCTCGACAGGGTCACCTACAATGAGCAGTTCTTC
CASSLDRVTYNEQFF
>TRBJ1-4|TRBV6-1|TRBD1|NA
TGTGCCAGCAGATTTGGACAGGGCGGGAATGAAAAACTGTTTTTT
CASRFGQGGNEKLFF
>TRBJ1-4|TRBV5-5|NA|NA
TGTGCCAGCAGCCTTGGGCCTACTGAAAAACTGTTTTTT
CASSLGPTEKLFF
>TRBJ1-2|TRBV18|TRBD1|NA
TGTGCCAGCTCTCAGGACAGGGTACCCCTTAACTATGGCTACACCTTC
CASSQDRVPLNYGYTF
>TRBJ2-2|TRBV4-1|NA|NA
TGCGCCAGCAGCCAAGAACGCGCCGGGGAGCTGTTTTTT
CASSQERAGELFF
>TRBJ2-1|TRBV2|NA|NA
TGTGCCAGCAGAGATACCGGGACCCCATACAATGAGCAGTTCTTC
CASRDTGTPYNEQFF
>TRBJ2-5|TRBV5-4|NA|NA
TGTGCCAGCAGTCCTAGTGTGGGAGGAGAAGAGACCCAGTACTTC
CASSPSVGGEETQYF
>TRBJ2-5|TRBV19|NA|NA
TGTGCCAGTAGTATCGCACGATTGGAGACCCAGTACTTC
CASSIARLETQYF
>TRBJ2-2|TRBV28|NA|NA
TGTGCCAGCAGTTTGATGCTGGGGGACGCCGGGGAGCTGTTTTTT
CASSLMLGDAGELFF
>TRBJ2-1|TRBV7-8|TRBD2|NA
TGTGCCAGCAGCCGAGTACCGGGACTAGCGGGACCCGATGAGCAGTTCTTC
CASSRVPGLAGPDEQFF
>TRBJ2-7|TRBV7-8|TRBD1|NA
TGTGCCAGCAGCCCTGGACAGGGCTTGAACTTC
CASSPGQGLNF
>TRBJ1-2|TRBV28|NA|NA
TGTGCCAGCAGTTTATGGGGTGGAATGACGTTTCCTAACTATGGCTACACCTTC
CASSLWGGMTFPNYGYTF
>TRBJ1-1|TRBV19|NA|NA
TGTGCCAGTAGTACCCCAGGGGAAACGAACACTGAAGCTTTCTTT
CASSTPGETNTEAFF
>TRBJ2-2|TRBV7-8|NA|NA
TGTGCCAGCGCCTCCTCCCGGGGGATCACCGGGGAGCTGTTTTTT
CASASSRGITGELFF
>TRBJ2-5|TRBV5-1|NA|NA
TGCGCCAGCAGCTTGGAAGGCAGGGGCCAAGAGACCCAGTACTTC
CASSLEGRGQETQYF
>TRBJ1-3|TRBV14|NA|NA
TGTGCCAGCAGCCAAGATCTTTCTGGAAACACCATATATTTT
CASSQDLSGNTIYF
>TRBJ2-5|TRBV5-1|TRBD1|once
TGCGCCAGCAGCAGGAACCACAGGGGAATCCAGGAGACCCAGTACTTC
CASSRNHRGIQETQYF
>TRBJ1-2|TRBV6-6|NA|NA
TGTGCCAGCAGTTACTCTGGGGCTAACTATGGCTACACCTTC
CASSYSGANYGYTF
>TRBJ2-7|TRBV28|NA|NA
TGTGCCAGCAGGACAGCCGGGACCCCGAGCGTAGGAACCTACGAGCAGTACTTC
CASRTAGTPSVGTYEQYF
>TRBJ2-3|TRBV4-3|NA|once
TGCGCCAGCAGCCAAGACCTAATTAGGGGTGTGGAGACAGATACGCAGTATTTT
CASSQDLIRGVETDTQYF
>TRBJ1-1|TRBV5-5|NA|NA
TGTGCCAGCAGCAGGACAGAGTCTGAAGCTTTCTTT
CASSRTESEAFF
>TRBJ2-5|TRBV9|NA|NA
TGTGCCAGCAGCGTCACAAGTGACCAAGAGACCCAGTACTTC
CASSVTSDQETQYF
>TRBJ1-5|TRBV30|TRBD1|NA
TGTGCCTGGAGTTATGGGTCAGGGGGGTCCAATAGCAATCAGCCCCAGCATTTT
CAWSYGSGGSNSNQPQHF
>TRBJ2-1|TRBV18|TRBD2|NA
TGTGCCAGCTCACCACCAGCGGGGGGGGTGACCAATGAGCAGTTCTTC
CASSPPAGGVTNEQFF
>TRBJ1-1|TRBV29-1|NA|once
TGCAGCGGCGGCGGGGGGGGCGACACTGAAGCTTTCTTT
CSGGGGGDTEAFF
>TRBJ2-1|TRBV11-2|TRBD2|NA
TGTGCCAGCAGCTCGATAGCGGGAGAATCCTCGCTTAAGCAGTTCTTC
CASSSIAGESSLKQFF
>TRBJ2-7|TRBV28|TRBD1|NA
TGTGCCAGCAGTCCTCATCGGGACAGTAACTACGAGCAGTACTTC
CASSPHRDSNYEQYF
>TRBJ2-3|TRBV30|NA|NA
TGTGCCTGGAGTGTGAGTGCAGATACGCAGTATTTT
CAWSVSADTQYF
>TRBJ2-2|TRBV9|NA|NA
TGTGCCAGCAGCGGCGGAGGGGCCACCGGGGAGCTGTTTTTT
CASSGGGATGELFF
>TRBJ2-2|TRBV18|NA|NA
TGTGCCAGCTCACTTGACAGGACCGGGGAGCTGTTTTTT
CASSLDRTGELFF